Listed below are T cell receptor beta chains from one sample, sequenced in a study of cytomegalovirus exposure and HLA in healthy donors. The protocol was immunoSEQ multiplex PCR, while the TCRdb copy is restricted to in-frame clones and leaves out a portion. The repertoire consists of 150,000 to 200,000 clones, with around three quarters occurring once and the leading ten covering 1.8%. The sample taken for sequencing was PBMCs. All receptors derive from a woman in her 30s in good health and CMV-seronegative. Each CDR3 is given with its conserved first and last residue. The D gene is left open where the match is weak. The size field is filled for only some rows; it gives once, few, many or a size class.

j_gene | d_gene | abundance | v_gene | CDR3aa | CDR3nt
TRBJ1-2 | . | . | TRBV19 | CASIGQFGYTF | TGTGCCAGTATTGGGCAGTTTGGCTACACCTTC
TRBJ1-1 | TRBD1 | . | TRBV7-2 | CASSPGGWNTEAFF | TGTGCCAGCAGCCCAGGGGGCTGGAACACTGAAGCTTTCTTT
TRBJ2-5 | . | . | TRBV27 | CASSFRDDQETQYF | TGTGCCAGCAGTTTCCGGGATGATCAAGAGACCCAGTACTTC
TRBJ1-3 | TRBD1 | . | TRBV30 | CAWRIPGQLRRRFSGNTIYF | TGTGCCTGGAGAATACCGGGACAGCTTCGCCGGCGTTTCTCTGGAAACACCATATATTTT
TRBJ2-6 | . | . | TRBV6-1 | CASSEYPTASGANVLTF | TGTGCCAGCAGTGAATACCCCACAGCCTCTGGGGCCAACGTCCTGACTTTC
TRBJ1-1 | TRBD1 | . | TRBV5-4 | CASSLIGQGGTEAFF | TGTGCCAGCAGCTTGATTGGACAGGGTGGAACTGAAGCTTTCTTT
TRBJ2-1 | TRBD2 | . | TRBV11-3 | CASSSDYGGDEQFF | TGTGCCAGCAGCTCGGACTATGGGGGGGATGAGCAGTTCTTC
TRBJ2-7 | . | . | TRBV10-3 | CAISQEAGSYEQYF | TGTGCCATCAGCCAGGAAGCAGGGTCCTACGAGCAGTACTTC
TRBJ2-2 | . | . | TRBV5-1 | CASSATGTTAGELFF | TGCGCCAGCAGCGCCACCGGGACAACGGCCGGGGAGCTGTTTTTT
TRBJ1-6 | TRBD1 | few | TRBV4-1 | CASSLDRASDSYNSPLHF | TGCGCCAGCAGCCTGGACAGGGCTTCGGACTCCTATAATTCACCCCTCCACTTT
TRBJ2-7 | . | . | TRBV5-6 | CASSFTGAYEQYF | TGTGCCAGCAGCTTTACGGGAGCCTACGAGCAGTACTTC
TRBJ2-7 | TRBD2 | . | TRBV7-6 | CASSPRTSGGVYEQYF | TGTGCCAGCAGCCCAAGGACTAGCGGGGGGGTTTACGAGCAGTACTTC
TRBJ2-5 | . | . | TRBV7-2 | CASSLAFSGGTQYF | TGTGCCAGCAGCTTAGCGTTCTCCGGGGGGACCCAGTACTTC
TRBJ1-1 | TRBD1 | . | TRBV10-3 | CAISEPGQTEAFF | TGTGCCATCAGTGAGCCGGGACAGACCGAAGCTTTCTTT
TRBJ2-7 | TRBD1 | once | TRBV9 | CASSVATLGGQGAGEQYF | TGTGCCAGCAGCGTAGCTACACTCGGGGGACAGGGGGCCGGGGAGCAGTACTTC
TRBJ1-5 | . | . | TRBV19 | CASAPVLYNQPQHF | TGTGCCAGCGCTCCGGTCCTCTACAATCAGCCCCAGCATTTT
TRBJ2-7 | . | . | TRBV5-1 | CASSLEPGTPSYEQYF | TGCGCCAGCAGCTTGGAACCCGGGACACCTTCCTACGAGCAGTACTTC